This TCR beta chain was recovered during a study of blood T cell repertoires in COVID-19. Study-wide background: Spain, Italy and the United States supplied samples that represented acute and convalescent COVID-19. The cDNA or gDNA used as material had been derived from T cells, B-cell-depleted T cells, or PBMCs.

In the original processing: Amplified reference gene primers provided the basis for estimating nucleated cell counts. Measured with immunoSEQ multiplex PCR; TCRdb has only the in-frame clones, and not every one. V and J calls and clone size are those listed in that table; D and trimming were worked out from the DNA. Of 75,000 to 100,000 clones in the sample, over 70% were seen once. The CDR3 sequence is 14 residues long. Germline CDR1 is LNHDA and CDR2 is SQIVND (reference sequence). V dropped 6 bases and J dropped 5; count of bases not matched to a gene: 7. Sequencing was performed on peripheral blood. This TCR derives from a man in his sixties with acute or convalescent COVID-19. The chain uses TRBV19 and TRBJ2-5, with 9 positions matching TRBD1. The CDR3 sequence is CASSTGTGSETQYF. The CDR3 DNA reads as TGTGCCAGTAGCACTGGGACAGGGAGTGAGACCCAGTACTTC. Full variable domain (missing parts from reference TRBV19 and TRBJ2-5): DGGITQSPKYLFRKEGQNVTLSCEQNLNHDAMYWYRQDPGQGLRLIYYSQIVNDFQKGDIAEGYSVSREKKESFPLTVTSAQKNPTAFYLCASSTGTGSETQYFGPGTRLLVL.